This TCR beta chain was identified during a study of blood T cells in healthy people across ages. Regarding the study as a whole: Unsorted PBMCs blocked a conclusive comparison of naive and antigen-experienced cells.

A J-beta primer mix and a sample-barcoded 5' primer were used in a second PCR of about 7 to 12 cycles. One entry per CDR3 protein, called by TCRdb with MiXCR from the 5' RACE reads. The data hold under 1 million distinct CDR3 sequences, with more than 40% observed a single time. The germline CDR1 and CDR2 sequences are LGHNA and YSLEER. The CDR3 runs 16 residues. Trimming took 0 bases from V and 4 from J, leaving 13 bases between them. This clonotype showed up just a few times. What it binds is not known. Material: blood. The rearrangement joins TRBV4-3 to TRBJ2-1; perhaps TRBD1 as D (6 bases). The sequence was collected from a man aged 55-75 years in good health. As DNA, the CDR3 is TGCGCCAGCAGCCAAGAAGGACAGCAGAGATACAATGAGCAGTTCTTC. Protein sequence: CASSQEGQQRYNEQFF.